This record looks at one TCR beta chain sequence and its context. Its antigen is not known. The data originate from a study of T cells in Graves' hyperthyroidism and ophthalmopathy. Study-wide background: Initial diagnosis, before any treatment, was when peripheral blood was collected.

When ophthalmopathy did not progress within 18 months, Graves' hyperthyroidism was considered stable. The diagnoses drew upon clinical symptoms, serum thyroxine and TRAb, thyroid ultrasound and orbital computed tomography. TCR beta CDR3 regions were amplified from RNA transcripts. The primer set for the first-round RT-PCR of the TCR CDR3 was HTBI. TCRdb used MiXCR to reprocess the multiplex PCR reads, holding one entry per CDR3 protein. This repertoire shows about 360,000 distinct CDR3 sequences, approximately 13% found once; its top ten account for roughly 9.2%. Points from the study as a whole: Most thyroid clonotypes expanded above 0.001 appeared in blood too.

Sequences were obtained from blood. The receptor's source is a woman between 18 and 30 years old with Graves' hyperthyroidism.

This CDR3 is CASSLLKSGYGYTF. DNA for the CDR3: TGTGCCAGCAGTTTACTCAAAAGTGGCTATGGCTACACCTTC. J is TRBJ1-2 and V is TRBV28; D unclear. The CDR3 runs 14 residues. Deletions cut 2 bases from V and 4 bases from J, with 11 bases between. Germline V CDR1 and CDR2: MDHEN, SYDVKM.